This T cell receptor beta chain derives from a study of T cell repertoires in cytomegalovirus infection. There are a few counts of this clonotype. Its antigen is unidentified. With 0 bases removed from V and 4 bases from J, the gap between germline ends came to 13 bases. CDR3 length: 16 amino acids. In germline, CDR1 is LGHDT, CDR2 YNNKEL (reference sequence). TCRdb ran MiXCR on the reads and lists one entry per CDR3 protein. The sample carries about 830,000 distinct CDR3 sequences, around a third recorded once. Sequenced here: cultured CD8+ T cells from PBMCs, sampled from culture after CMV antigen stimulation. The receptor was isolated from a human donor in good health (CMV status not recorded). Some clones in this sample may be carry-over from other donors' samples. The rearrangement joins TRBV3-1 to TRBJ2-1; D not certain. The CDR3 sequence: CASSQEFPKGYNEQFF. In DNA form, the CDR3 reads TGTGCCAGCAGCCAAGAATTTCCGAAGGGATACAATGAGCAGTTCTTC.